What follows is one T cell receptor beta chain and its context. What it binds is unknown. The CDR3 totals 15 residues. Germline-derived CDR1 and CDR2 are ENHRY and SYGVKD. J gave up 1 base and V 4 bases, and 4 bases lay outside the gene matches. The data are from a study of shared clonotypes between healthy human individuals. Whole-study results and caveats: Four donors shared approximately 5% of their naive CD4 clonotypes.

TCRdb's copy holds only in-frame clones and misses some; the assay was immunoSEQ multiplex PCR. The sample gives about 2.4 million clones, under 95% of which show up once; about 0.34% is in the top ten. Sequencing was done on a sample of naive CD4+ T cells from PBMCs. As for subset: CD45RA+ positively selected. This receptor was taken from a man between 18 and 29 years old in good health. Some clones in this sample may be carry-over from other donors' samples. The genes are TRBV10-3 and TRBJ2-7; TRBD2 matches at 10 bases. The CDR3 is CAISGTSGPSYEQYF. The CDR3 region has the DNA TGTGCCATCAGTGGGACTAGCGGACCTTCCTACGAGCAGTACTTC.